The clone carrying this T cell receptor beta chain came up many times. Described time point: newly diagnosed GD, antithyroid drugs for less than 3 months. RNA extracted from PBMCs served as the sequencing template. Construction of TCR beta libraries relied on iRepertoire HTBI primers and on Arm-PCR targeting CDR3 regions. Using its own MiXCR run on the multiplex PCR reads, TCRdb lists one record per CDR3 protein. Here the sample spans some 370,000 distinct CDR3 sequences, over 9.5% being singletons. These data come from a study of regulatory T cells in long-lasting Graves disease. The CDR3 totals 11 residues. With 7 bases removed from V and 5 bases from J, the gap between germline ends came to 11 bases. CDR1 SQVTM and CDR2 ANQGSEA come from the germline V gene. This same sample was also part of a study on T cells in Graves' hyperthyroidism and ophthalmopathy.

The receptor comes from a woman younger than 35 with Graves disease. The sample here was peripheral blood mononuclear cells (PBMCs), taken at new diagnosis, from a patient treated with antithyroid drugs. This chain links TRBV29-1 with TRBJ1-2, with D unclear. CDR3 sequence: CSGVGIYGYTF. The CDR3 region has the DNA TGCAGCGGGGTGGGGATATATGGCTACACCTTC.